This entry lists 26 T cell receptor beta chains sequenced from one sample in a study of identical twins. TCRdb ran MiXCR on the 5' RACE reads and lists one entry per CDR3 protein. Of approximately 590,000 distinct CDR3 sequences listed, roughly 9.9% are singletons. This same sample was also part of a study on yellow fever vaccine responses in identical twins.

Sequenced material: PBMCs. These receptors were obtained from a woman aged 18-29 years in good health.

This clonotype appeared many times. The rearrangement joins TRBV5-1 to TRBJ2-7; unclear D gene. Trimming stripped 2 bases from V and 1 base from J, with 13 bases between. CDR1 is SGHRS and CDR2 is YFSETQ in the germline V gene. The CDR3 contains 15 residues. The CDR3 coding sequence is TGCGCCAGCAGCTTATCGAACACCCATTCCTACGAGCAGTACTTC. Amino acids: CASSLSNTHSYEQYF.

This clonotype was detected only a few times. V usage is TRBV30 and J usage is TRBJ2-2; weak D call: TRBD1 (6 bases). In germline, CDR1 is GTSNPN, CDR2 SVGIG (reference sequence). The CDR3 totals 14 residues. The V end lost 3 bases, the J end lost 2 bases, and 10 bases lay between the germline ends. The CDR3 protein is CAWRGGANTGELFF. The CDR3 nucleotides are TGTGCCTGGAGAGGGGGAGCTAACACCGGGGAGCTGTTTTTT. The complete variable domain, with remaining parts taken from reference TRBV30 and TRBJ2-2, reads SQTIHQWPATLVQPVGSPLSLECTVEGTSNPNLYWYRQAAGRGLQLLFYSVGIGQISSEVPQNLSASRPQDRQFILSSKKLLLSDSGFYLCAWRGGANTGELFFGEGSRLTVL.

The chain combines TRBV6-5 with TRBJ2-7; tentatively, D is TRBD1 or TRBD2 (5 bases each). Germline loops: CDR1 MNHEY, CDR2 SVGAGI. The CDR3 extends over 14 amino acids. V dropped 2 bases and J dropped 2 bases, with 10 bases sitting between them. The CDR3 DNA follows: TGTGCCAGCAGTTACGAACCGGGACCCTACGAGCAGTACTTC. Protein product: CASSYEPGPYEQYF.

This clonotype came up many times. This sequence joins TRBV29-1 and TRBJ1-5, with TRBD1 matching over 7 bases. The J segment lost 6 bases and the V segment lost 6 bases, leaving 5 bases of the junction unmatched. Germline V CDR1 and CDR2: SQVTM, ANQGSEA. The CDR3 length is 12 residues. The CDR3 DNA follows: TGCAGCGTCAGACAGGGCCTTCAGCCCCAGCATTTT. As protein: CSVRQGLQPQHF.

The chain links TRBV20-1 to TRBJ1-4; D ambiguous. Germline V gene data show CDR1 as DFQATT and CDR2 as SNEGSKA (reference sequence). The CDR3 covers 12 residues. V lost 0 bases to trimming and J lost 6 bases, with 5 bases between them. CDR3 in amino acids: CSARDGDEKLFF. The CDR3 DNA sequence: TGCAGTGCTAGAGATGGTGATGAAAAACTGTTTTTT.

This clonotype is a singleton in its sample. The chain is built from TRBV29-1 and TRBJ2-3; 9 nucleotides agree with TRBD1. J gave up 3 bases and V 6 bases, and 7 bases lay outside the gene matches. Germline CDR1 and CDR2: SQVTM and ANQGSEA. This CDR3 has 14 residues. CDR3 protein: CSVDRGGSTDTQYF. For the CDR3, the DNA is TGCAGCGTGGACAGGGGAGGGAGTACAGATACGCAGTATTTT.

This clonotype was seen at least ten times. The genes are TRBV6-6 and TRBJ2-1, with unresolved D. V was cut by 5 bases and J by 9 bases, with 8 bases left in between. There are 11 residues in the CDR3. CDR1 is MNHNY and CDR2 is SVGAGI in the germline V gene (reference sequence). CDR3 bases: TGTGCCAGCAGTCTAAATTCTGAGCAGTTCTTC. This encodes CASSLNSEQFF.

This clonotype has only a few counts. The V and J genes are TRBV12-3 or TRBV12-4 and TRBJ2-2, with 8 bases matching TRBD1. CDR3 size: 15 residues. After removal of 3 bases from V and 6 bases from J, the junction contained 6 bases not matched to a gene. As DNA, the CDR3 is TGTGCCAGCAGTTTTCAGGGGGCACTCGCCGGGGAGCTGTTTTTT. This codes for CASSFQGALAGELFF.

This clonotype was recorded many times. CDR3 residues: CASSPGTANGYTF. CDR3 bases: TGTGCCAGCAGTCCCGGGACAGCAAATGGCTACACCTTC. J is TRBJ1-2 and V is TRBV12-3 or TRBV12-4; 7 bases line up with TRBD1. The length of the CDR3 is 13 residues. J gave up 6 bases and V 5 bases, and 6 bases lay outside the gene matches.

The V call is TRBV7-8, the J call TRBJ2-7; D gene uncertain. Germline V gene sequence: CDR1 SGHVS, CDR2 FQNEAQ. The CDR3 has 13 amino acids. Trimming took off 3 bases at V and 6 bases at J, with 12 bases between the two ends. The CDR3 region is CASSLRTPPEQYF. In nucleotides, the CDR3 is TGTGCCAGCAGCTTGAGGACCCCCCCCGAGCAGTACTTC.

A remark on this clonotype: This may arise from a read error, as a much more abundant clone is one base away. The chain recombines TRBV4-3 with TRBJ2-7, with a weak D call TRBD1 (6 bases). Trimming pared 3 bases from V and 0 bases from J, leaving 15 bases between. Germline V lookup: CDR1 LGHNA, CDR2 YSLEER. This CDR3 has 16 amino acids. CDR3 in DNA: TGCGCCAGCAGCCAGAGGACAGTGGAAAGCTCCTACGAGCAGTACTTC. As protein: CASSQRTVESSYEQYF.

This clonotype was found many times. The chain is built from TRBV12-3 or TRBV12-4 and TRBJ2-5; D gene unclear. V shed 2 bases and J shed 0 bases, with 7 bases lying between them. The CDR3 runs to 14 residues. CDR3 loop: CASSLLKHQETQYF. Here the CDR3 DNA reads TGTGCCAGCAGTTTACTGAAGCACCAAGAGACCCAGTACTTC.

In its sample, this clonotype was seen many times. This rearrangement joins TRBV12-3 or TRBV12-4 to TRBJ2-5, with 8 bases fitting TRBD2. The CDR3 length is 13 residues. V lost 7 bases and J lost 4; bases outside the gene matches: 5. The CDR3 reads CASNEAGVETQYF. The CDR3 region has the DNA TGTGCCAGCAACGAAGCGGGAGTAGAGACCCAGTACTTC.

This chain connects TRBV20-1 to TRBJ2-7; D not certain. The CDR3 has 10 amino acids. V was pared by 5 bases and J by 4 bases, with 6 bases between. Germline V lookup: CDR1 DFQATT, CDR2 SNEGSKA (reference sequence). In DNA, the CDR3 is TGCAGTGCTTCGAAATACGAGCAGTACTTC. Translating it yields CSASKYEQYF.

The rearrangement uses TRBV10-3 and TRBJ2-1, with 13 bases fitting TRBD2. This CDR3 spans 17 amino acids. Trimming cost V 3 bases and J 4 bases; bases outside gene matches: 6. The germline V gene encodes CDR1 ENHRY and CDR2 SYGVKD. CDR3 sequence (DNA): TGTGCCATCAGTGACACTAGCGGGAGGGCCCCATACAATGAGCAGTTCTTC. It specifies CAISDTSGRAPYNEQFF.

The chain joins TRBV5-1 to TRBJ2-6; 9 nucleotides line up with TRBD1. Germline V gene lookup returns CDR1 SGHRS and CDR2 YFSETQ. The CDR3 runs to 17 residues. The J segment lost 2 bases and the V segment lost 0 bases, leaving 3 bases of the junction unmatched. This CDR3 is CASSLVQGAPGANVLTF. The CDR3 nucleotides read TGCGCCAGCAGCTTGGTACAGGGGGCACCTGGGGCCAACGTCCTGACTTTC. Supplemented by reference TRBV5-1 and TRBJ2-6, the full variable domain reads KAGVTQTPRYLIKTRGQQVTLSCSPISGHRSVSWYQQTPGQGLQFLFEYFSETQRNKGNFPGRFSGRQFSNSRSEMNVSTLELGDSALYLCASSLVQGAPGANVLTFGAGSRLTVL.

At least ten counts were recorded for this clonotype. The genes are TRBV6-1 and TRBJ2-7; 7 nucleotides agree with TRBD2. The CDR3 length is 13 residues. Germline CDR1 is MNHNS and CDR2 is SASEGT. V lost 7 bases and J lost 7; bases outside the gene matches: 10. CDR3 in DNA: TGTGCCAGCACCTATGCGGGAGTGGGGGAGCAGTACTTC. It codes for CASTYAGVGEQYF.

This clonotype has only a few counts. The chain carries TRBV11-2 and TRBJ2-1, with 9 bases fitting TRBD2. The CDR3 is made up of 18 amino acids. V shed 2 bases and J 6 bases; nucleotides not matched to a gene: 14. Per germline, CDR1 SGHAT and CDR2 FQNNGV. The CDR3 DNA reads as TGTGCCAGCAGCTTATTTTTGAGTCCAGCGGGAGGAGGCAATGAGCAGTTCTTC. Translated: CASSLFLSPAGGGNEQFF.

This clonotype appeared many times. The chain employs TRBV27 and TRBJ2-5, with TRBD1 matching 8 bases. V shed 5 bases, J shed 5 bases, and the junction held 13 bases outside the gene matches. The CDR3 runs to 16 residues. Germline V gives CDR1 MNHEY, CDR2 SMNVEV (reference sequence). For the CDR3, the DNA is TGTGCCAGCAGTGGGGCCAAGGACAGGGTGAGGGAGACCCAGTACTTC. It codes for CASSGAKDRVRETQYF.

The rearrangement joins TRBV4-3 to TRBJ2-1; 7 bases are shared with TRBD2. V gave up 1 base and J gave up 7 bases; unmatched junction bases: 7. CDR1 and CDR2 (germline): LGHNA, YSLEER. This CDR3 spans 15 amino acids. Here the CDR3 DNA reads TGCGCCAGCAGCCAAGGGGCGGGAGTGGGGAATGAGCAGTTCTTC. The encoded protein is CASSQGAGVGNEQFF.

Ten or more counts support this clonotype. This chain links TRBV20-1 with TRBJ2-7; 10 positions agree with TRBD2. The length of the CDR3 is 13 residues. V lost 2 bases, J lost 7 bases, and 5 bases stayed unmatched. Germline lookup yields CDR1 DFQATT and CDR2 SNEGSKA (reference sequence). The CDR3: CSARLAGVREQYF. In DNA form, the CDR3 reads TGCAGTGCTAGACTAGCGGGAGTGAGAGAGCAGTACTTC.

This clonotype appeared a few times. The V and J genes are TRBV11-2 and TRBJ2-1, with D maybe TRBD2 (5 bases). The CDR3 has 15 amino acids. The V end was cut by 2 bases, the J end by 3 bases, with 11 bases between. Germline CDR1 reads SGHAT; CDR2 reads FQNNGV. The CDR3 DNA reads as TGTGCCAGCAGCTTACCGGGATATAACTACAATGAGCAGTTCTTC. This translates into CASSLPGYNYNEQFF.

A few counts support this clonotype. The chain has TRBV20-1 and TRBJ1-3; D unclear. This CDR3 spans 11 amino acids. The V end was cut by 0 bases, the J end by 5 bases, with 2 bases between. Germline V gene lookup returns CDR1 DFQATT and CDR2 SNEGSKA (reference sequence). In DNA form, the CDR3 reads TGCAGTGCTAGAGACAGAAACACCATATATTTT. It is translated as CSARDRNTIYF.

This clonotype has a handful of counts. The J gene is TRBJ2-3, the V gene TRBV12-5, with D possibly matching TRBD2 (6 bases). Per the germline V gene, CDR1 is LGHNT and CDR2 is FRNRAP. V was shortened by 6 bases and J by 2 bases, with 12 bases between the two germline ends. This CDR3 spans 14 amino acids. The DNA for the CDR3 is TGTGCTAGTGGCCTTAGCGGCACCACAGATACGCAGTATTTT. Protein sequence: CASGLSGTTDTQYF.

This clonotype came up a few times. This chain links TRBV18 with TRBJ1-2; possible D gene TRBD1, 6 bases. CDR1 is KGHSH, CDR2 LQKENI, per germline. CDR3 length: 16 amino acids. V shed 2 bases and J shed 3 bases, with 16 bases lying between them. CDR3 region: CASSPDSRGRDYGYTF. CDR3 in DNA: TGTGCCAGCTCACCAGACTCCAGGGGACGGGACTATGGCTACACCTTC.

This clonotype was counted only a few times. J is TRBJ2-5 and V is TRBV20-1; 8 nucleotides match TRBD1. Per the germline V gene, CDR1 is DFQATT and CDR2 is SNEGSKA (reference sequence). This CDR3 region has 15 residues. Trimming at V came to 5 bases and at J to 2 bases, leaving 10 bases not matched to a gene. The CDR3 spells CSAYLAGGVQETQYF. Here the CDR3 DNA reads TGCAGTGCTTACCTCGCAGGGGGCGTTCAAGAGACCCAGTACTTC.